The present entry profiles one T cell receptor (beta chain) with its context. With 8 bases clipped from V and 1 base from J, the junction kept 14 bases outside the gene matches. Germline V gene sequence: CDR1 SGHAT, CDR2 FQNNGV. The length of the CDR3 is 17 residues. The data belong to a study of blood T cell repertoires in COVID-19. At the level of the study: The study drew acute and convalescent COVID-19 samples from the United States, Italy and Spain. The cDNA or gDNA used as material had been derived from T cells, B-cell-depleted T cells, or PBMCs.

Source study methods: Estimation of nucleated cell counts was performed using reference gene primer amplification. The method was immunoSEQ multiplex PCR; TCRdb's version includes in-frame clones alone and lacks a portion of them. V and J calls and clone size follow that table, whereas D and trimming were derived from the DNA. The profile shows roughly 190,000 clones, roughly 81% of them singletons. The sequence came from a woman between 70 and 85 years old with active or convalescent COVID-19. The chain joins TRBV11-2 to TRBJ2-1, with TRBD1 matching over 7 bases. The sequencing sample was made of peripheral blood. The CDR3: CASSSTRVTGSYNEQFF. In DNA form, the CDR3 reads TGTGCCAGCTCCAGTACCCGAGTGACAGGGTCCTACAATGAGCAGTTCTTC.